The 3 T cell receptor beta chains in this list originate from one sample, sequenced in a study of blood T cell repertoires in COVID-19. The assay was immunoSEQ multiplex PCR, and TCRdb's table has in-frame clones only and misses some. Of about 300,000 clones listed, roughly 88% are singletons. Source material: PBMCs or T cells enriched from blood (not recorded which). The receptor source for this set is a man aged 25 to 45 who had recovered from COVID-19.

The chain recombines TRBV6-2 or TRBV6-3 with TRBJ1-1; no reliable D call. CDR1 and CDR2 from the germline V gene are MNHEY and SVGEGT. The CDR3 extends over 14 amino acids. Trimming removed 3 bases from V and 8 bases from J, with 16 bases in between. This CDR3 is CASSYRTSTGEAFF. CDR3 coding DNA: TGTGCCAGCAGTTATAGGACCTCTACGGGGGAAGCTTTCTTT.

On this clone: The sample holds other DNA sequences that translate to the same CDR3. The chain joins TRBV5-6 to TRBJ1-5, with a possible D match to TRBD1 (5 bases). Germline V CDR1 and CDR2: SGHDT, YYEEEE. The CDR3 runs 15 residues. V lost 2 bases, J lost 0 bases, and 9 bases lay in between. CDR3 DNA: TGTGCCAGCAGCTTAGGGACTTATAGCAATCAGCCCCAGCATTTT. Translation gives CASSLGTYSNQPQHF.

V usage is TRBV30 and J usage is TRBJ1-1; TRBD1 matches 8 bases. Germline CDR1 reads GTSNPN; CDR2 reads SVGIG (reference sequence). CDR3 length: 15 residues. Germline trimming cut 2 bases from V and 4 bases from J; bases unmatched to any gene: 9. The CDR3 nucleotides read TGTGCCTGGAGTTATGGACAGGGCGAAAGCACTGAAGCTTTCTTT. Encoded protein: CAWSYGQGESTEAFF.